This T cell receptor (beta chain) is from a study of cytomegalovirus exposure and HLA in healthy donors. The CDR3 has 15 amino acids. The V and J ends lost 5 bases and 5 bases respectively, with 16 bases between them. Germline CDR1 PRHDT, CDR2 FYEKMQ (reference sequence). Primers for the PCR totalled 60 Vbeta and 13 Jbeta. Repertoires were generated with immunoSEQ multiplex PCR, while TCRdb's copy carries only in-frame clones and drops some. The sample carries some 120,000 clones, around 83% recorded once. Study-level results: There were reportedly fewer N-insertions in an Asian-associated ancestry cluster than the approximately 640-donor mean, in a later analysis. Reportedly, diagnosis of cytomegalovirus status by the classifier showed high specificity and sensitivity.

A remark on this clone: What it binds is unknown. Other DNA sequences in this sample translate to the same CDR3.

This receptor was obtained from a human donor in good health. Sample: PBMCs. The chain has TRBV13 and TRBJ2-1; maybe TRBD1 (5 bases). The CDR3 coding sequence is TGTGCCAGCAGCGCTAACCAAGACAGAAACAATGAGCAGTTCTTC. Its protein is CASSANQDRNNEQFF.